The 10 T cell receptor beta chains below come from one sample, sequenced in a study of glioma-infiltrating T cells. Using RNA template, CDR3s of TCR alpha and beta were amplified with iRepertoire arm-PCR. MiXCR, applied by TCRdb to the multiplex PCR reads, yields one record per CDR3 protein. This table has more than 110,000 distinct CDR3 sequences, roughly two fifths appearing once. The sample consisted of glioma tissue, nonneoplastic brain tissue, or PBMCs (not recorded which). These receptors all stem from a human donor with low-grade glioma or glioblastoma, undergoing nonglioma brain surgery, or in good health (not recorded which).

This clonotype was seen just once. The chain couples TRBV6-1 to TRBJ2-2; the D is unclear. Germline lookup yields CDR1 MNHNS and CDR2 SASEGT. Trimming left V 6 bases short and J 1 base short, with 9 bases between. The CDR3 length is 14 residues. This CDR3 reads CASRQSLNTGELFF. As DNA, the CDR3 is TGTGCCAGCAGGCAAAGTTTGAACACCGGGGAGCTGTTTTTT.

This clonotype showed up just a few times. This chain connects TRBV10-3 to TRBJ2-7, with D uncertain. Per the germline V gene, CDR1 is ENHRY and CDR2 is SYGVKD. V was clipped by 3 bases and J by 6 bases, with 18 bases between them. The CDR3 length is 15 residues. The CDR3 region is CAISEGIPGGGEQYF. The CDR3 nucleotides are TGTGCCATCAGTGAAGGGATCCCAGGCGGTGGCGAGCAGTACTTC.

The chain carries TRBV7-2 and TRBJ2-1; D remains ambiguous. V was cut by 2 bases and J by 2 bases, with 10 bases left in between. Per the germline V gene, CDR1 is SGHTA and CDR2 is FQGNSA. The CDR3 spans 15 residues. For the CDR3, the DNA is TGTGCCAGCAGCTTACCCGACTGGGCCTACAATGAGCAGTTCTTC. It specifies CASSLPDWAYNEQFF.

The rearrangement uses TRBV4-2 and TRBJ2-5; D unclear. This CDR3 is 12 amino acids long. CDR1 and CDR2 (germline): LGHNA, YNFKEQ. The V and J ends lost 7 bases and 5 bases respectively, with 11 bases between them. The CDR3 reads CASTPPHETQYF. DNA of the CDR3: TGTGCCAGCACCCCCCCCCACGAGACCCAGTACTTC.

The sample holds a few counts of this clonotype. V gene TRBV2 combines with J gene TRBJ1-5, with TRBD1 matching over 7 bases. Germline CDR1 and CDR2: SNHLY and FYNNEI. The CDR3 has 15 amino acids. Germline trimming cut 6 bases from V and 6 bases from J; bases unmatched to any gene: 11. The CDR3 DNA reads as TGTGCCAGCAGCGGGATACGACAGGGAGTTCAGCCCCAGCATTTT. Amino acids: CASSGIRQGVQPQHF.

The CDR3 DNA follows: TGCGCCAGCACCCACACAGATACGCAGTATTTT. Its translation is CASTHTDTQYF. The gene calls are TRBV10-2 and TRBJ2-3, with unresolved D. This CDR3 spans 11 amino acids. Trimming stripped 7 bases from V and 2 bases from J, with 4 bases between. Per the germline V gene, CDR1 is WSHSY and CDR2 is SAAADI.

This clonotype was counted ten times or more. The DNA for the CDR3 is TGTGCCAGCAGCCTGGGACAGGGGTACACTGAAGCTTTCTTT. It is translated as CASSLGQGYTEAFF. V is TRBV6-1 and J is TRBJ1-1; 10 bases are a match to TRBD1. Germline loops: CDR1 MNHNS, CDR2 SASEGT. This CDR3 region has 14 residues. Trimming at V came to 6 bases and at J to 3 bases, leaving 4 bases not matched to a gene.

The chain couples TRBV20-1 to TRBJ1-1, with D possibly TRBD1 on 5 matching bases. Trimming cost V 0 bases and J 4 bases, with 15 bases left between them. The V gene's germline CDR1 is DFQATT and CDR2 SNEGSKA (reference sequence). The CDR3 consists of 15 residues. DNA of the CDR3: TGCAGTGCTAGAGATTTTACCAGGGTGGGCACTGAAGCTTTCTTT. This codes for CSARDFTRVGTEAFF.

The CDR3 is CASSAVNYGYTF. The DNA of the CDR3 is TGCGCCAGCAGTGCAGTAAACTATGGCTACACCTTC. V gene TRBV10-2 combines with J gene TRBJ1-2, with D hard to call. This CDR3 is built from 12 residues. Germline V gives CDR1 WSHSY, CDR2 SAAADI. V gave up 4 bases and J gave up 2 bases, with 5 bases separating them.

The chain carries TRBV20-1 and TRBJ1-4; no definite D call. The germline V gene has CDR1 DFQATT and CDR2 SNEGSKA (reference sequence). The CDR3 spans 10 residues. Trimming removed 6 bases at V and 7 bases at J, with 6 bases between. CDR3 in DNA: TGCAGTGCGCCTGGTGAAAAACTGTTTTTT. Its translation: CSAPGEKLFF.